Below are 19 T cell receptor beta chains sequenced from a single sample in a study of T cell responses to AZD1222 COVID-19 vaccine. Clones were sequenced by immunoSEQ multiplex PCR, and TCRdb holds only the in-frame ones, with some missing. Counted here are approximately 190,000 clones, approximately 91% occurring once; the ten biggest clones make up nearly 1%. The sample was peripheral blood, taken on day 0 of AZD1222 vaccination. These receptors came from an adult in good health.

V gene TRBV11-2 combines with J gene TRBJ2-7; 9 bases agree with TRBD2. V shed 4 bases and J 5 bases; nucleotides not matched to a gene: 3. Germline V CDR1 and CDR2: SGHAT, FQNNGV. The length of the CDR3 is 13 residues. The CDR3 loop is CASSSGLANEQYF. In DNA, the CDR3 is TGTGCCAGCAGCTCGGGACTAGCCAACGAGCAGTACTTC.

V and J are TRBV7-9 and TRBJ1-5, with TRBD1 matching 9 bases. Germline trimming cut 3 bases from V and 2 bases from J; bases unmatched to any gene: 14. Germline loops: CDR1 SEHNR, CDR2 FQNEAQ (reference sequence). The CDR3 has 19 amino acids. The CDR3 protein is CASSLDPGQGYSRNQPQHF. The DNA for the CDR3 is TGTGCCAGCAGCTTGGATCCGGGACAGGGCTACTCCCGCAATCAGCCCCAGCATTTT.

CDR3: CAISALGQGITYEQYF. CDR3 in DNA: TGTGCCATCAGTGCCCTAGGACAGGGCATAACCTACGAGCAGTACTTC. V gene TRBV10-3 combines with J gene TRBJ2-7; TRBD1 aligns across 8 bases. Germline CDR1 and CDR2: ENHRY and SYGVKD. V lost 4 bases, J lost 2 bases, and 10 bases stayed unmatched. The CDR3 is made up of 16 amino acids.

The chain is built from TRBV5-1 and TRBJ1-1; 8 bases fit TRBD1. The length of the CDR3 is 16 residues. V lost 0 bases to trimming and J lost 6 bases; unmatched junction nucleotides: 10. The germline gives CDR1 SGHRS, CDR2 YFSETQ. Here the CDR3 reads CASSLADGDRRPEAFF. CDR3 sequence (DNA): TGCGCCAGCAGCTTGGCCGACGGGGACAGGAGGCCTGAAGCTTTCTTT.

The V gene is TRBV29-1, the J gene TRBJ2-5, with a weak D call TRBD2 (5 bases). Looked up from germline, CDR1 is SQVTM and CDR2 is ANQGSEA. The CDR3 spans 14 residues. V shed 3 bases and J shed 2 bases, with 13 bases lying between them. This CDR3 is CSVDAPGVQETQYF. The CDR3 DNA reads TGCAGCGTTGACGCCCCCGGGGTACAAGAGACCCAGTACTTC.

This sequence joins TRBV28 and TRBJ2-1; 9 nucleotides align to TRBD2. The CDR3 runs to 17 residues. Germline CDR1 reads MDHEN; CDR2 reads SYDVKM. After removal of 2 bases from V and 3 bases from J, the junction contained 8 bases not matched to a gene. DNA of the CDR3: TGTGCCAGCAGTTTAACCGTAGCGGGAGTGATCTACAATGAGCAGTTCTTC. This gives the protein CASSLTVAGVIYNEQFF.

The J gene is TRBJ2-7, the V gene TRBV28; 12 bases agree with TRBD2. V lost 3 bases to trimming and J lost 3 bases; unmatched junction nucleotides: 12. There are 18 residues in the CDR3. Germline CDR1 is MDHEN and CDR2 is SYDVKM. For the CDR3, the DNA is TGTGCCAGCAGTTTTCGGGGCGGACTAGCGGGATTGGGCTACGAGCAGTACTTC. This sequence encodes CASSFRGGLAGLGYEQYF.

Note on this clone: Since a much larger clone is just one base distant, this may be a read error. Other DNA sequences in the sample encode the same CDR3. The rearrangement joins TRBV2 to TRBJ2-5, with TRBD2 matching 8 bases. Germline lookup yields CDR1 SNHLY and CDR2 FYNNEI. This CDR3 has 18 amino acids. In DNA, the CDR3 is TGTGCCAGCAGTGAAGGTCTAGCGGGCCCTCTGTACCAAGAGACTCAGTACTTC. Translating it yields CASSEGLAGPLYQETQYF. Full variable domain (remainder filled in from reference TRBV2 and TRBJ2-5): EPEVTQTPSHQVTQMGQEVILRCVPISNHLYFYWYRQILGQKVEFLVSFYNNEISEKSEIFDDQFSVERPDGSNFTLKIRSTKLEDSAMYFCASSEGLAGPLYQETQYFGPGTRLLVL.

This clone occurred once. The chain recombines TRBV9 with TRBJ2-7; D gene uncertain. Germline loops: CDR1 SGDLS, CDR2 YYNGEE. This CDR3 has 15 amino acids. Trimming cost V 0 bases and J 1 base, with 11 bases left between them. The CDR3 DNA sequence: TGTGCCAGCAGCGTAGATGCTTCAGGTTCCTACGAGCAGTACTTC. Its translation: CASSVDASGSYEQYF.

This clone has more than one count but fewer than ten. The rearrangement links TRBV18 to TRBJ1-3, with D possibly being TRBD1 (6 bases). Trimming took off 5 bases at V and 0 bases at J, with 8 bases between the two ends. Germline CDR1 KGHSH, CDR2 LQKENI. The CDR3 is 14 residues long. DNA of the CDR3: TGTGCCAGCTCAATACAGGGCTCTGGAAACACCATATATTTT. It codes for CASSIQGSGNTIYF.

This rearrangement joins TRBV7-6 to TRBJ1-5; no definite D call. The germline gives CDR1 SGHVS, CDR2 FNYEAQ. The CDR3 totals 15 residues. The V and J ends lost 0 bases and 1 base respectively, with 7 bases between them. The CDR3 DNA reads as TGTGCCAGCAGCTTAGCGCCAGGCAGCAATCAGCCCCAGCATTTT. It specifies CASSLAPGSNQPQHF.

This clone was recorded only once. The chain carries TRBV28 and TRBJ2-1; perhaps D is TRBD1 or TRBD2 (6 bases each). The V end lost 6 bases, the J end lost 3 bases, and 15 bases lay between the germline ends. The germline gives CDR1 MDHEN, CDR2 SYDVKM. This CDR3 is built from 15 residues. The CDR3 sequence is CASSRRGAGYNEQFF. CDR3 coding DNA: TGTGCCAGCAGCCGAAGGGGGGCCGGCTACAATGAGCAGTTCTTC.

This clone has only one observation. This chain connects TRBV7-2 to TRBJ2-1; 8 bases agree with TRBD2. From germline, CDR1 is SGHTA and CDR2 FQGNSA. CDR3 size: 17 residues. With V trimmed by 1 base and J by 8 bases, 13 bases remained unmatched. This chain's CDR3 is CASSLVPGLADVDEQFF. Here the CDR3 DNA reads TGTGCCAGCAGCTTAGTCCCCGGACTAGCAGATGTCGATGAGCAGTTCTTC.

This chain joins TRBV27 and TRBJ2-7, with D maybe TRBD1 (6 bases). CDR1 is MNHEY and CDR2 is SMNVEV in the germline V gene (reference sequence). The CDR3 consists of 16 residues. V lost 0 bases to trimming and J lost 1 base, with 13 bases between them. The CDR3 protein is CASSLSTGTPSYEQYF. In nucleotides, the CDR3 is TGTGCCAGCAGTTTATCTACAGGGACCCCGTCCTACGAGCAGTACTTC.

CDR3 sequence: CASSLVWTANQPQHF. The DNA for the CDR3 is TGTGCCAGCAGCTTAGTCTGGACAGCTAATCAGCCCCAGCATTTT. This sequence joins TRBV7-2 and TRBJ1-5; a weak D match, TRBD1 (6 bases). V was shortened by 1 base and J by 4 bases, with 11 bases between the two germline ends. The germline V gene encodes CDR1 SGHTA and CDR2 FQGNSA. The CDR3 is 15 residues long.

This clone was picked up a small number of times. CDR3 loop: CASSLGPKSASGNTIYF. The CDR3 DNA reads TGTGCCAGCAGCTTAGGTCCCAAATCAGCCTCTGGAAACACCATATATTTT. The V call is TRBV7-6, the J call TRBJ1-3, with D unclear. Trimming removed 1 base from V and 0 bases from J, with 13 bases in between. The CDR3 totals 17 residues. CDR1 is SGHVS and CDR2 is FNYEAQ in the germline V gene.

J is TRBJ1-1 and V is TRBV28; 8 nucleotides line up with TRBD1. Trimming at V came to 7 bases and at J to 1 base, leaving 5 bases not matched to a gene. Looked up from germline, CDR1 is MDHEN and CDR2 is SYDVKM. The CDR3 is made up of 14 amino acids. The CDR3 DNA reads as TGTGCCAGCACCCGACAGGGGTGGAACACTGAAGCTTTCTTT. It is translated as CASTRQGWNTEAFF.

The chain is built from TRBV21-1 and TRBJ2-7. TRBV21-1 is deemed a pseudogene. CDR3 length: 16 amino acids. CDR3 residues: CASSKVGLTISYEQYF. The CDR3, as DNA: TGTGCCAGCAGCAAAGTAGGATTGACGATCTCCTACGAGCAGTACTTC.

The chain carries TRBV3-1 (or the pseudogene TRBV3-2) and TRBJ1-5; 7 positions match TRBD1. J gave up 0 bases and V 3 bases, and 11 bases lay outside the gene matches. From germline, CDR1 is LGHDT and CDR2 YNNKEL (reference sequence). The CDR3 is 18 amino acids. CDR3 sequence: CASSQGIPGTASNQPQHF. CDR3 in DNA: TGTGCCAGCAGCCAGGGGATTCCCGGGACAGCTAGCAATCAGCCCCAGCATTTT.